This entry describes one T cell receptor beta chain. Its antigen is not known. Buffy coats from healthy blood donors served as controls. The data derive from a study of STAT5B mutations in CD4+ large granular lymphocyte leukemia. Study-wide findings and caveats: Top patient clones used TRBV06 genes more often: 8/27 versus 2/35 in controls.

Profiled with immunoSEQ multiplex PCR; TCRdb holds only in-frame clones, not every one. The sample gives about 21,000 clones, roughly 77% of which show up once; roughly 31% is in the top ten. Trimming took 5 bases from V and 3 from J, leaving 19 bases between them. The germline CDR1 and CDR2 sequences are MNHEY and SMNVEV (reference sequence). The CDR3 covers 16 residues. The genes are TRBV27 and TRBJ2-5; the D call may be TRBD1 or TRBD2 (5 bases each). The sequence was obtained from a human donor in good health. Sequencing used CD4+ T cells from blood buffy coats. CDR3 DNA: TGTGCCAGCAGTGTCCGGGACCCTCCCTCGGAAGAGACCCAGTACTTC. The encoded protein is CASSVRDPPSEETQYF.